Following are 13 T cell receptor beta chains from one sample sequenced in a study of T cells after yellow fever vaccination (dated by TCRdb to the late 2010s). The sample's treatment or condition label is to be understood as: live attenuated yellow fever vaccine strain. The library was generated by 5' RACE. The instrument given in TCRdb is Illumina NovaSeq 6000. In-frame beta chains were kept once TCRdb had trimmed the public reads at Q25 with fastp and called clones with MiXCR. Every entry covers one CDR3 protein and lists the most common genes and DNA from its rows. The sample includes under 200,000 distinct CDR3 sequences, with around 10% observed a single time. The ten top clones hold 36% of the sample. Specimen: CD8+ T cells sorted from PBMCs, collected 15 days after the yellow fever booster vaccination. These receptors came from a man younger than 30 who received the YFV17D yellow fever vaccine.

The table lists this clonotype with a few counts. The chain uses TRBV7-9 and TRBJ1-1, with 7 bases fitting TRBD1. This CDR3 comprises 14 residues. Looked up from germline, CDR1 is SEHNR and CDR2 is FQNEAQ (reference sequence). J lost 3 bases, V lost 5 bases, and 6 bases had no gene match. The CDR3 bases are TGTGCCAGCAGCGAGAGGGGGCTGGACACTGAAGCTTTCTTT. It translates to CASSERGLDTEAFF.

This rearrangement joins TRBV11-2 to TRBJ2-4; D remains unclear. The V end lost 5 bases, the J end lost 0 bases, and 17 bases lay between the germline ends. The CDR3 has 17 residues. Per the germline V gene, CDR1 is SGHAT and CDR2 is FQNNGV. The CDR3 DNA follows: TGTGCCAGCAGCGCCCGACTTTTTGAGGTAGCCAAAAACATTCAGTACTTC. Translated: CASSARLFEVAKNIQYF.

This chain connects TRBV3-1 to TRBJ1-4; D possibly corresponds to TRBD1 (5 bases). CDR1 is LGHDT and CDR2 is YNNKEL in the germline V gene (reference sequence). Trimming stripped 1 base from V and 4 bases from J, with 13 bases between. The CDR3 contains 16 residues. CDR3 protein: CASSQGGTWGNEKLFF. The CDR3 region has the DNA TGTGCCAGCAGCCAAGGCGGGACCTGGGGTAATGAAAAACTGTTTTTT.

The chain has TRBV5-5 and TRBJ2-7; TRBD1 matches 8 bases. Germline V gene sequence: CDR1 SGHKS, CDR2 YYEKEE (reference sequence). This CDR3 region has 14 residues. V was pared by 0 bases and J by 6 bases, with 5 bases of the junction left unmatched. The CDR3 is CASSLAGTGREQYV. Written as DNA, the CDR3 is TGTGCCAGCAGCTTGGCCGGGACAGGCCGCGAGCAGTACGTC.

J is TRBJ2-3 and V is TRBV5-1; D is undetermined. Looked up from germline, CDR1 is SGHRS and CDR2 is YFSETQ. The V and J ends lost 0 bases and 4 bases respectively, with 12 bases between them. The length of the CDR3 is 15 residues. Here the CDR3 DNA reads TGCGCCAGCAGCTTGGTTGGAAGGAGAGCAGATACGCAGTATTTT. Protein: CASSLVGRRADTQYF.

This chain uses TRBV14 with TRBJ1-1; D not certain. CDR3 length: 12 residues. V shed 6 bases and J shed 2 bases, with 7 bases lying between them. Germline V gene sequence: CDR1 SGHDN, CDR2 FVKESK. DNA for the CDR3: TGTGCCAGCAGTTGGGGAAACACTGAAGCTTTCTTT. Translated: CASSWGNTEAFF. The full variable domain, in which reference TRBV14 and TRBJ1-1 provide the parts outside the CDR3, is EAGVTQFPSHSVIEKGQTVTLRCDPISGHDNLYWYRRVMGKEIKFLLHFVKESKQDESGMPNNRFLAERTGGTYSTLKVQPAELEDSGVYFCASSWGNTEAFFGQGTRLTVV.

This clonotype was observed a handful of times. The CDR3 here is CAISSTTLTGDNQPQHF. In DNA form, the CDR3 reads TGTGCCATCAGCTCAACAACCTTGACAGGAGACAATCAGCCCCAGCATTTT. V usage is TRBV10-3 and J usage is TRBJ1-5, with TRBD1 as a possible D gene (6 bases). The CDR3 spans 17 residues. V lost 6 bases and J lost 3, with 21 bases in between. Germline CDR1 ENHRY, CDR2 SYGVKD.

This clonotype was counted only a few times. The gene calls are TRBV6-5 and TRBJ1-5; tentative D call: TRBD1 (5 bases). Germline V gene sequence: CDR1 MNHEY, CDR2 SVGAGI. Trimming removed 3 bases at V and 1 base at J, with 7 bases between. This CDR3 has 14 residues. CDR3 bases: TGTGCCAGCAGTTATAAGGGGAGCAATCAGCCCCAGCATTTT. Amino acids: CASSYKGSNQPQHF.

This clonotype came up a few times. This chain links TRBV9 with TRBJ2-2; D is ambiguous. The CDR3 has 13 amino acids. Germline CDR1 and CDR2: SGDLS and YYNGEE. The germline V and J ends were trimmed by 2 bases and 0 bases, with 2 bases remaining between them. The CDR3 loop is CASSVPNTGELFF. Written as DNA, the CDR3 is TGTGCCAGCAGCGTTCCGAACACCGGGGAGCTGTTTTTT.

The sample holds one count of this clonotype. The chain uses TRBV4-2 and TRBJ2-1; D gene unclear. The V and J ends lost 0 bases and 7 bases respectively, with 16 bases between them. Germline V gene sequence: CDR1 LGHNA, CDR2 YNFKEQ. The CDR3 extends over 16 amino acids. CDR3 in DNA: TGTGCCAGCAGCCAAGAGGGGTCTTTAGGTGGGAATGAGCAGTTCTTC. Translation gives CASSQEGSLGGNEQFF.

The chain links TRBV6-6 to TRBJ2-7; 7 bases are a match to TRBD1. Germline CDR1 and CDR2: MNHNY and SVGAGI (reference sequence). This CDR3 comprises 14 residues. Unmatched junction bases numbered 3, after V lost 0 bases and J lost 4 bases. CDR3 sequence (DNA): TGTGCCAGCAGTTACTCCGGGACAGCTTACGAGCAGTACGTC. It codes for CASSYSGTAYEQYV.

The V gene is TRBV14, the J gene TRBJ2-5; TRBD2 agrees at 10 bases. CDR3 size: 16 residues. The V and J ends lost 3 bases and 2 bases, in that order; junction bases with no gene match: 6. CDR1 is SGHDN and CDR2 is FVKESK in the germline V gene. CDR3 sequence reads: CASSHGLLAGQETQYF. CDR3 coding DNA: TGTGCCAGCAGCCATGGTTTACTAGCGGGGCAAGAGACCCAGTACTTC.

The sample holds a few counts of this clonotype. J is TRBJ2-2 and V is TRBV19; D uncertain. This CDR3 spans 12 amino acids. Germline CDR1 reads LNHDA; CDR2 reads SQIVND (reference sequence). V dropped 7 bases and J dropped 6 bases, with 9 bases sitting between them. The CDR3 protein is CASNHGPGELFF. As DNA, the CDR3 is TGTGCCAGTAATCACGGTCCCGGGGAGCTGTTTTTT.